This T cell receptor beta chain is from a study of brain T cells in children with intractable seizures. The study's findings and limits: Pre-surgery blood may have been undersampled, hiding some clones.

Germline CDR1 is SGHTA and CDR2 is FQGNSA. The V and J ends lost 3 bases and 3 bases respectively, with 6 bases between them. The CDR3 is 12 residues long. Only cases whose brain tissue showed the highest T cell transcript signatures were sequenced. With respect to this clone: Its specificity is not known.

Using immunoSEQ multiplex PCR, the repertoire was profiled, and TCRdb retains in-frame clones only, with some absent. The table lists 110,000 or so clones, 90% to 95% of them singletons. This sequence originates from a boy under three years old with hemimegalencephaly and intractable seizures. V is TRBV7-2 and J is TRBJ2-7, with D perhaps TRBD2 (5 bases). Sample: peripheral blood, taken at surgery. The CDR3 DNA follows: TGTGCCAGCAGCTTTACTAGCTACGAGCAGTACTTC. Its protein product is CASSFTSYEQYF.